This T cell receptor (beta chain) was sequenced during a study of T cell responses to AZD1222 COVID-19 vaccine. Study-wide results and limits: At 160-218 and 743-854, vaccine-associated CD4 TCRs were dominant, and they spanned spike.

The repertoire was sequenced with immunoSEQ multiplex PCR; TCRdb's copy has only in-frame clones and lacks some. The sample has 150,000 or so clones, around nine tenths seen once. As for this clone: As yet, its antigen is unknown.

CDR1 is SEHNR and CDR2 is FQNEAQ in the germline V gene (reference sequence). CDR3 length: 15 residues. V was clipped by 0 bases and J by 3 bases, with 9 bases between them. The material was peripheral blood, obtained on day 0 of AZD1222 vaccination. The genes are TRBV7-9 and TRBJ2-1; D possibly corresponds to TRBD1 (6 bases). This TCR was sampled from an adult in good health. CDR3 residues: CASSLATGYYNEQFF. CDR3 nucleotides: TGTGCCAGCAGCTTAGCCACAGGGTACTACAATGAGCAGTTCTTC.